The T cell receptor beta chain under discussion was sequenced for a study of blood T cells in healthy people across ages. Study-level points and caveats: Donor CMV infection status was unknown, possibly confounding age-related changes in expanded clonotypes. Roughly linear age-related decline in beta diversity appeared, significant by age roughly 40.

The CDR3 consists of 15 residues. Trimming cost V 1 base and J 13 bases; bases outside gene matches: 13. Germline values: CDR1 LGHDT, CDR2 YNNKEL (reference sequence). A word on this clonotype: What it recognizes is unknown.

A second PCR, run for roughly 7 to 12 cycles, used a sample-barcoded 5' primer plus a J-beta primer mix. Every cDNA was tagged by a template-switch adaptor with 12 random nucleotides. Every sample produced at least 2.5 million CDR3-containing paired-end reads. TCRdb processed the 5' RACE reads anew with MiXCR; each CDR3 protein has one entry. The sample has around 1,800,000 distinct CDR3 sequences; roughly two fifths are singletons. V gene TRBV3-1 combines with J gene TRBJ2-4; TRBD2 aligns across 7 bases. The receptor was isolated from a human donor in good health. Source material: blood. The CDR3 bases are TGTGCCAGCAGCCAAGCGGCGACTAGCTTCGGCATGCAGTACTTC. It codes for CASSQAATSFGMQYF.